A single T cell receptor (beta chain) is shown here with its context. Its antigen is not known. The germline V gene encodes CDR1 SQVTM and CDR2 ANQGSEA. This CDR3 contains 13 residues. The data were taken from a study of monozygotic twins with inflammatory bowel disease. Regarding the study as a whole: The authors found no support for a single strong IBD-associated signal or clonotype. Among patients, repertoires may have gained variability from differing immunosuppressive treatments.

Reprocessing the 5' RACE reads, TCRdb reports a single entry for every CDR3 protein and omits DNA. The specimen's table records under 200,000 distinct CDR3 sequences. The TCR was taken from a human donor with ulcerative colitis or Crohn's disease, or a healthy co-twin of an affected twin (not recorded which). The sample comprised blood. The V and J genes are TRBV29-1 and TRBJ1-2. The CDR3 spells CSSDEDRGYGYTF.